This T cell receptor beta chain derives from a study of blood T cell repertoires in COVID-19. At the level of the study: The study drew acute and convalescent COVID-19 samples from the United States, Italy and Spain. PBMCs, B-cell-depleted T cells, or T cells were the source of the cDNA or gDNA that made up the material.

Original handling: Reference gene primer amplification gave nucleated cell count estimates. Clones were read by immunoSEQ multiplex PCR, and TCRdb kept only the in-frame ones, dropping some. That table supplies the V and J calls and clone size; D and trimming were determined from the DNA. The sample holds roughly 250,000 clones, roughly nine tenths seen once. Looked up from germline, CDR1 is SEHNR and CDR2 is FQNEAQ (reference sequence). Trimming took 4 bases from V and 5 from J; bases not matched to a gene: 10. This CDR3 has 15 amino acids. Seattle cases were enrolled at active infection and followed longitudinally.

Sequenced material: peripheral blood. The TCR originated in a woman aged 25 to 39 with COVID-19, enrolled during active disease. V is TRBV7-9 and J is TRBJ2-5, with 7 bases lining up with TRBD1. For the CDR3, the DNA is TGTGCCAGCAGCTGGGGACAGCCCCCTCGGGAGACCCAGTACTTC. As protein: CASSWGQPPRETQYF.